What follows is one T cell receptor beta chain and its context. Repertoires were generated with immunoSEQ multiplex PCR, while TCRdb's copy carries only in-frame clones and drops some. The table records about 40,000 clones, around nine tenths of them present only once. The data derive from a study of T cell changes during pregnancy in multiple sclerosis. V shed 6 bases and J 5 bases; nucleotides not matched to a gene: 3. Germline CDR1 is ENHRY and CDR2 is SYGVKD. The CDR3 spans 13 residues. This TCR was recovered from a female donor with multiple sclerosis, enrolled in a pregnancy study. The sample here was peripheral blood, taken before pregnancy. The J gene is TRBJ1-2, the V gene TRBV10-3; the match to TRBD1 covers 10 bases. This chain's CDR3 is CAIRGTGEYGYTF. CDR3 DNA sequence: TGTGCCATCAGGGGGACAGGGGAGTATGGCTACACCTTC.